Below are 24 T cell receptor beta chains sequenced from a single sample in a study of blood T cell repertoires in COVID-19. TCRdb's copy holds only in-frame clones and misses some; the assay was immunoSEQ multiplex PCR. In the table there are about 140,000 clones, around four fifths of which are singletons. The specimen sequenced was peripheral blood. These receptors originate from a woman aged 80 or older with acute or convalescent COVID-19.

The chain employs TRBV11-2 and TRBJ2-3, with D uncertain. With 0 bases removed from V and 2 bases from J, the gap between germline ends came to 18 bases. Per the germline V gene, CDR1 is SGHAT and CDR2 is FQNNGV. The CDR3 has 18 amino acids. CDR3 DNA sequence: TGTGCCAGCAGCTTAGAATTAGGTTGGAGTACATCCACAGATACGCAGTATTTT. Its translation is CASSLELGWSTSTDTQYF.

This rearrangement joins TRBV7-9 to TRBJ1-1, with D possibly being TRBD1 (5 bases). This CDR3 is 13 amino acids long. Trimming shortened V by 2 bases and J by 5 bases, and 9 bases separated the two germline ends. Looked up from germline, CDR1 is SEHNR and CDR2 is FQNEAQ (reference sequence). The CDR3 DNA reads as TGTGCCAGCAGCTTAACAGGACGAACTGAAGCTTTCTTT. It specifies CASSLTGRTEAFF.

The J gene is TRBJ2-1, the V gene TRBV5-1; 11 nucleotides line up with TRBD2. The V gene end was trimmed by 4 bases and the J gene end by 3 bases; junction bases not matched to a gene: 9. This CDR3 comprises 17 residues. Germline V gives CDR1 SGHRS, CDR2 YFSETQ. The CDR3 here is CASSAGLAGGGYNEQFF. The CDR3 DNA follows: TGCGCCAGCAGCGCCGGACTAGCGGGTGGAGGCTACAATGAGCAGTTCTTC.

V is TRBV27 and J is TRBJ2-1; 7 positions match TRBD2. This CDR3 has 17 amino acids. CDR1 MNHEY and CDR2 SMNVEV come from the germline V gene (reference sequence). The J segment lost 4 bases and the V segment lost 2 bases, leaving 11 bases of the junction unmatched. The CDR3 reads CASSLGRLLAAYNEQFF. Here the CDR3 DNA reads TGTGCCAGCAGTTTAGGCAGGCTCCTAGCGGCATACAATGAGCAGTTCTTC.

The chain has TRBV30 and TRBJ2-4, with 7 bases aligning to TRBD1. The germline V gene has CDR1 GTSNPN and CDR2 SVGIG (reference sequence). J was trimmed by 4 bases and V by 5 bases; bases with no gene match: 5. The CDR3 is made up of 13 amino acids. In DNA, the CDR3 is TGTGCCTGGGAAGGGACAGTAAAAAACATTCAGTACTTC. This codes for CAWEGTVKNIQYF.

V usage is TRBV7-3 and J usage is TRBJ2-7; D perhaps matches TRBD2 (5 bases). This CDR3 has 13 residues. With 6 bases removed from V and 5 bases from J, the gap between germline ends came to 14 bases. Germline V gene data show CDR1 as SGHTA and CDR2 as FQGTGA. DNA for the CDR3: TGTGCCAGCAGTATATACCGGGATCACGAGCAGTACTTC. As protein: CASSIYRDHEQYF. The full variable domain, rest sourced from reference TRBV7-3 and TRBJ2-7, is GAGVSQTPSNKVTEKGKYVELRCDPISGHTALYWYRQSLGQGPEFLIYFQGTGAADDSGLPNDRFFAVRPEGSVSTLKIQRTERGDSAVYLCASSIYRDHEQYFGPGTRLTVT.

The V gene is TRBV2, the J gene TRBJ2-2; TRBD2 is a possible D gene (6 bases). V was cut by 4 bases and J by 4 bases, with 16 bases left in between. Germline V gives CDR1 SNHLY, CDR2 FYNNEI. This CDR3 is built from 16 residues. The DNA for the CDR3 is TGTGCCAGCAGTGGGAGGGGACTCCGGGGCACCGGGGAGCTGTTTTTT. This sequence encodes CASSGRGLRGTGELFF.

The chain links TRBV5-4 to TRBJ2-5; 13 bases are shared with TRBD2. Trimming cost V 2 bases and J 5 bases; bases outside gene matches: 15. This CDR3 region has 19 residues. Germline assignment: CDR1 SGHNT and CDR2 YYREEE (reference sequence). The CDR3, as DNA: TGTGCCAGCAGCTTTAAAAAAACTGGACTAGCGGGAGCAGGGGAGACCCAGTACTTC. Protein product: CASSFKKTGLAGAGETQYF.

The chain recombines TRBV5-1 with TRBJ2-2; TRBD2 is a possible D gene (7 bases). V was trimmed by 4 bases and J by 4 bases, leaving 14 bases between them. This CDR3 contains 15 residues. Germline V gene data show CDR1 as SGHRS and CDR2 as YFSETQ. In nucleotides, the CDR3 is TGCGCCAGCAGCAGGGGGGGCGCTACCACCGGGGAGCTGTTTTTT. Translating it yields CASSRGGATTGELFF.

This chain uses TRBV7-9 with TRBJ2-7, with D tentatively TRBD2 (5 bases). Trimming stripped 5 bases from V and 1 base from J, with 18 bases between. Germline values: CDR1 SEHNR, CDR2 FQNEAQ (reference sequence). The CDR3 has 16 amino acids. CDR3 loop: CASSPMGEGISYEQYF. CDR3 coding DNA: TGTGCCAGCAGCCCCATGGGAGAGGGTATATCCTACGAGCAGTACTTC. Full variable domain (missing parts from reference TRBV7-9 and TRBJ2-7): DTGVSQNPRHKITKRGQNVTFRCDPISEHNRLYWYRQTLGQGPEFLTYFQNEAQLEKSRLLSDRFSAERPKGSFSTLEIQRTEQGDSAMYLCASSPMGEGISYEQYFGPGTRLTVT.

This clone was found once. The chain has TRBV7-8 and TRBJ1-6, with D possibly being TRBD1 (6 bases). V lost 4 bases to trimming and J lost 4 bases, with 11 bases between them. This CDR3 has 15 residues. The V gene's germline CDR1 is SGHVS and CDR2 FQNEAQ. The CDR3 bases are TGTGCCAGCAGCTCGGGACATGTTTATAATTCACCCCTCCACTTT. Translating gives CASSSGHVYNSPLHF.

V and J are TRBV6-5 and TRBJ2-5; 7 nucleotides agree with TRBD1. CDR1 is MNHEY, CDR2 SVGAGI, per germline. V was pared by 8 bases and J by 0 bases, with 3 bases of the junction left unmatched. The CDR3 is 13 amino acids. DNA of the CDR3: TGTGCCAGCGGACAGGCCTACCAAGAGACCCAGTACTTC. Encoded protein: CASGQAYQETQYF.

This clone has a single count. This chain uses TRBV5-4 with TRBJ2-5; 8 bases align to TRBD1. The V segment lost 2 bases and the J segment 5 bases; nucleotides outside the gene matches: 2. The CDR3 sequence is 13 residues long. The germline V gene encodes CDR1 SGHNT and CDR2 YYREEE (reference sequence). This CDR3 is CASSLRQGETQYF. In DNA, the CDR3 is TGTGCCAGCAGCTTAAGACAGGGGGAGACCCAGTACTTC.

This sequence joins TRBV7-2 and TRBJ2-7; 10 bases map to TRBD2. The CDR3 sequence is 15 residues long. V trimming: 5 bases; J trimming: 0 bases; junction bases outside the gene matches: 4. Germline V gene sequence: CDR1 SGHTA, CDR2 FQGNSA. As DNA, the CDR3 is TGTGCCAGCAGCAGGACTAGCGGAAGCTCCTACGAGCAGTACTTC. Its protein is CASSRTSGSSYEQYF.

This chain uses TRBV9 with TRBJ2-3; D is possibly TRBD1 (5 bases). The germline V gene encodes CDR1 SGDLS and CDR2 YYNGEE. This CDR3 region has 16 residues. V was shortened by 3 bases and J by 0 bases, with 14 bases between the two germline ends. The CDR3 is CASSGSTDSSTDTQYF. DNA of the CDR3: TGTGCCAGCAGCGGATCGACAGATTCTAGCACAGATACGCAGTATTTT.

The V call is TRBV9, the J call TRBJ1-2; D is possibly TRBD1 (6 bases). Between the trimmed V and J ends, which lost 4 bases and 0 bases, there was a span of 10 bases. The germline V gene has CDR1 SGDLS and CDR2 YYNGEE. The CDR3 sequence is 14 residues long. The CDR3 DNA follows: TGTGCCAGCAGCCCCGACAGGCCTAACTATGGCTACACCTTC. This translates into CASSPDRPNYGYTF.

V and J are TRBV5-1 and TRBJ2-2; D is unclear. The CDR3 has 14 residues. The germline CDR1 and CDR2 sequences are SGHRS and YFSETQ. The V end lost 7 bases, the J end lost 0 bases, and 10 bases lay between the germline ends. Written as DNA, the CDR3 is TGCGCCAGCCGGGTGTCGCCGAACACCGGGGAGCTGTTTTTT. It is translated as CASRVSPNTGELFF.

The gene calls are TRBV2 and TRBJ1-4; tentative D call: TRBD1 (6 bases). V lost 5 bases to trimming and J lost 7 bases, with 17 bases between them. Germline CDR1 is SNHLY and CDR2 is FYNNEI. This CDR3 has 15 residues. DNA of the CDR3: TGTGCCAGCAGTACGTGGACAGTACGATCTGAAAAACTGTTTTTT. Translating it yields CASSTWTVRSEKLFF.

The chain links TRBV12-3 or TRBV12-4 to TRBJ1-2, with TRBD1 identical over 7 bases. J was trimmed by 7 bases and V by 4 bases; bases with no gene match: 6. The length of the CDR3 is 13 residues. CDR3 DNA sequence: TGTGCCAGCAGTTACAGGGGTTCGGGTGGCTACACCTTC. Protein product: CASSYRGSGGYTF.

This chain joins TRBV7-9 and TRBJ2-4, with D uncertain. The V and J ends lost 2 bases and 7 bases respectively, with 15 bases between them. The CDR3 totals 15 residues. The V gene's germline CDR1 is SEHNR and CDR2 FQNEAQ (reference sequence). Here the CDR3 DNA reads TGTGCCAGCAGCTTACCTCGAAGGTTCGGGAACATTCAGTACTTC. It encodes CASSLPRRFGNIQYF.

The chain uses TRBV27 and TRBJ2-2; D is possibly TRBD1 (7 bases). Germline lookup yields CDR1 MNHEY and CDR2 SMNVEV (reference sequence). V gave up 10 bases and J gave up 4 bases, with 19 bases separating them. The CDR3 has 15 amino acids. The CDR3 nucleotides read TGTGCCACTGGAGGGACAGCCAAAGTCACCGGGGAGCTGTTTTTT. The encoded protein is CATGGTAKVTGELFF.

V is TRBV5-1 and J is TRBJ2-1; possible D gene TRBD2, 6 bases. V was cut by 4 bases and J by 6 bases, with 17 bases left in between. The CDR3 length is 15 residues. The germline V gene has CDR1 SGHRS and CDR2 YFSETQ. The CDR3 coding sequence is TGCGCCAGCAGCCCCGGAGGACTACCACTCAATGAGCAGTTCTTC. Residues: CASSPGGLPLNEQFF.

The rearrangement joins TRBV10-1 to TRBJ1-2; TRBD1 matches 8 bases. From germline, CDR1 is WNHNN and CDR2 SYGVQD (reference sequence). The CDR3 length is 15 residues. Trimming cost V 3 bases and J 8 bases; bases outside gene matches: 11. The CDR3 nucleotides are TGCGCCAGCAGTGAACTCGCGCGGACAGGGAAAGGCTACACCTTC. This encodes CASSELARTGKGYTF.

This chain links TRBV11-1 with TRBJ1-4, with D unclear. The CDR3 has 14 amino acids. Trimming pared 5 bases from V and 8 bases from J, leaving 15 bases between. Germline V gene data show CDR1 as SGHAT and CDR2 as FQDESV (reference sequence). Here the CDR3 DNA reads TGTGCCAGCAGCCGGGGTGTCAGGAAAGAAAAACTGTTTTTT. Translation gives CASSRGVRKEKLFF. The whole variable domain, remainder taken from reference TRBV11-1 and TRBJ1-4, is EAEVAQSPRYKITEKSQAVAFWCDPISGHATLYWYRQILGQGPELLVQFQDESVVDDSQLPKDRFSAERLKGVDSTLKIQPAELGDSAMYLCASSRGVRKEKLFFGSGTQLSVL.